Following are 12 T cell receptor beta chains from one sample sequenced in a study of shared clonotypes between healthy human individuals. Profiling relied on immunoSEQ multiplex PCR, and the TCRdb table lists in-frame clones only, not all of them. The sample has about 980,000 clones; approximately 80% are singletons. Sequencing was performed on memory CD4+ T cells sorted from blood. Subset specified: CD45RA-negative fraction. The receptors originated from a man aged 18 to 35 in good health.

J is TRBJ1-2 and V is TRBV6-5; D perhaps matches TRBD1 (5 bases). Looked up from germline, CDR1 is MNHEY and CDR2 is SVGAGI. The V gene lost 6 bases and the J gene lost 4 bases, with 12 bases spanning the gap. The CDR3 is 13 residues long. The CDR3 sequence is CASRSTAGYGYTF. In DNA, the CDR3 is TGTGCCAGCAGATCGACAGCGGGCTATGGCTACACCTTC.

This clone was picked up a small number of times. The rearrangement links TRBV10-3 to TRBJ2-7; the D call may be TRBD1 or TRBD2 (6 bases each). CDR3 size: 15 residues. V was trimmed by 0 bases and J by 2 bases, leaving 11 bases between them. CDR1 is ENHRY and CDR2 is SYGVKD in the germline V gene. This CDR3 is CAISESGGNAYEQYF. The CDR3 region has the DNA TGTGCCATCAGTGAGTCAGGGGGGAACGCCTACGAGCAGTACTTC.

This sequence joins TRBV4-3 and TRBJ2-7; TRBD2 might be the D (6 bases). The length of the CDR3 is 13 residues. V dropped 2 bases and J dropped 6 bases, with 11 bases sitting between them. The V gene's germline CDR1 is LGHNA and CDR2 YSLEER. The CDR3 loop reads CASSQPLAREQYF. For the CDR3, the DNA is TGCGCCAGCAGCCAACCCCTAGCGCGCGAGCAGTACTTC.

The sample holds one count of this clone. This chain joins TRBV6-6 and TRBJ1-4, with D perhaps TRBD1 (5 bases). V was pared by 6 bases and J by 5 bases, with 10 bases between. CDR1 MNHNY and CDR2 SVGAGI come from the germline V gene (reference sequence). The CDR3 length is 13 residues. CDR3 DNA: TGTGCCAGCAGGGGGGGGGACAATGAAAAACTGTTTTTT. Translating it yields CASRGGDNEKLFF.

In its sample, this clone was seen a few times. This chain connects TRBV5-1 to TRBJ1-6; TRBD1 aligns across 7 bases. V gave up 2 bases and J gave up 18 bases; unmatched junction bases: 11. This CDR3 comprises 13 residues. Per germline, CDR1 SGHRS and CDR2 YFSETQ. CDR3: CASSFPLTGAPHF. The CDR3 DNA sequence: TGCGCCAGCAGCTTCCCTCTTACAGGGGCCCCCCACTTT.

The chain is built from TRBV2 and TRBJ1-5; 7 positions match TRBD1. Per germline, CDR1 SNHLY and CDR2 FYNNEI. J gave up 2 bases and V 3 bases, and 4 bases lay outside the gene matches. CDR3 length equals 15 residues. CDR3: CASSDWQGGNQPQHF. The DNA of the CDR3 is TGTGCCAGCAGTGATTGGCAGGGGGGCAATCAGCCCCAGCATTTT.

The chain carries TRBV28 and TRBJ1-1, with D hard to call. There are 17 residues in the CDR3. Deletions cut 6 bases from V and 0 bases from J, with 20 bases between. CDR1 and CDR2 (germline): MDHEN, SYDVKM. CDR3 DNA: TGTGCCAGCAGCCCCCCCGTTGGGGAAAGAATGAACACTGAAGCTTTCTTT. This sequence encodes CASSPPVGERMNTEAFF.

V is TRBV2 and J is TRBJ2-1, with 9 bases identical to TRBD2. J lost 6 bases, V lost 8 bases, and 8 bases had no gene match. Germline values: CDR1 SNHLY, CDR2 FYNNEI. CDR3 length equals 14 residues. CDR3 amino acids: CASQSGGIPNEQFF. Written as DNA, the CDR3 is TGTGCCAGCCAGAGCGGGGGGATACCCAATGAGCAGTTCTTC.

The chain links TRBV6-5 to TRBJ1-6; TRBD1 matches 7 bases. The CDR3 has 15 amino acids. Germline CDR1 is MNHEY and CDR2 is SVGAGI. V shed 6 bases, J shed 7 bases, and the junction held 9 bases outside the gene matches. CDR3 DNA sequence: TGTGCCAGCAGCAGCGACAGGGTTCACAATTCACCCCTCCACTTT. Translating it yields CASSSDRVHNSPLHF.

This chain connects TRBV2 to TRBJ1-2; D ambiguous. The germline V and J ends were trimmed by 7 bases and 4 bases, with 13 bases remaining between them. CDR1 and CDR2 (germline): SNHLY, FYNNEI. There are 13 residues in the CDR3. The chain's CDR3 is CASTEDLAYGYTF. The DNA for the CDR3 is TGTGCCAGCACCGAGGACCTGGCCTATGGCTACACCTTC.

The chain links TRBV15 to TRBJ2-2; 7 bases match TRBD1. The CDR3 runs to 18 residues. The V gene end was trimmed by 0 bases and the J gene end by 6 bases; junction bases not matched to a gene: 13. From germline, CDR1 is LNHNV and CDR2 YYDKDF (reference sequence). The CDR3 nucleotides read TGTGCCACCAGCAGAGATGGCAGAAACAGGGGTAAAGCCGGGGAGCTGTTTTTT. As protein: CATSRDGRNRGKAGELFF.

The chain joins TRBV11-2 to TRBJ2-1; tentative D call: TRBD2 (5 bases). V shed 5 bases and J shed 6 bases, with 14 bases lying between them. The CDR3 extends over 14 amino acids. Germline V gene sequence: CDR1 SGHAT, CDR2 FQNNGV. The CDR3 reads CASSGHRAVNEQFF. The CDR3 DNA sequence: TGTGCCAGCAGCGGGCATAGAGCGGTCAATGAGCAGTTCTTC.